The 17 T cell receptor beta chains reported below all come from one sample, sequenced in a study of blood T cell repertoires in COVID-19. Clones were read by immunoSEQ multiplex PCR, and TCRdb kept only the in-frame ones, dropping some. The profile shows around 110,000 clones, roughly 90% of them singletons. Sequenced sample: peripheral blood. The source of these receptors is a middle-aged man with active or convalescent COVID-19.

This clone was seen a handful of times. V and J are TRBV28 and TRBJ1-1; D may be TRBD1 (6 bases). The CDR3 loop spans 15 amino acids. Germline V gene lookup returns CDR1 MDHEN and CDR2 SYDVKM. The V and J ends lost 6 bases and 1 base respectively, with 15 bases between them. The CDR3 here is CASSPGGGGNTEAFF. CDR3 DNA sequence: TGTGCCAGCAGCCCCGGGGGGGGCGGGAACACTGAAGCTTTCTTT.

This clone was detected a few times. The chain has TRBV7-9 and TRBJ1-1; no clear D. V was cut by 2 bases and J by 0 bases, with 4 bases left in between. Per the germline V gene, CDR1 is SEHNR and CDR2 is FQNEAQ (reference sequence). This CDR3 has 13 amino acids. CDR3 coding DNA: TGTGCCAGCAGCTTAACAGTGAACACTGAAGCTTTCTTT. Translation: CASSLTVNTEAFF.

The chain couples TRBV15 to TRBJ2-7, with D possibly being TRBD1 (6 bases). The CDR3 runs to 14 residues. Germline CDR1 LNHNV, CDR2 YYDKDF (reference sequence). The ends were cut back, 5 bases at V and 2 bases at J, with 13 bases in the middle. The chain's CDR3 is CATSFRTATYEQYF. CDR3 sequence (DNA): TGTGCCACCAGCTTCCGGACAGCTACCTACGAGCAGTACTTC. Full variable domain (missing parts from reference TRBV15 and TRBJ2-7): DAMVIQNPRYQVTQFGKPVTLSCSQTLNHNVMYWYQQKSSQAPKLLFHYYDKDFNNEADTPDNFQSRRPNTSFCFLDIRSPGLGDTAMYLCATSFRTATYEQYFGPGTRLTVT.

This chain links TRBV10-3 with TRBJ2-7, with 7 bases matching TRBD1. The CDR3 consists of 12 residues. In germline, CDR1 is ENHRY, CDR2 SYGVKD. The V gene end was trimmed by 5 bases and the J gene end by 5 bases; junction bases not matched to a gene: 3. CDR3 in DNA: TGTGCCATCAGTAAAGGGGGCGACGAGCAGTACTTC. Translation: CAISKGGDEQYF.

The gene calls are TRBV30 and TRBJ2-7; the match to TRBD2 covers 12 bases. CDR3 length: 14 residues. Germline CDR1 is GTSNPN and CDR2 is SVGIG (reference sequence). V was pared by 5 bases and J by 6 bases, with 8 bases of the junction left unmatched. CDR3 nucleotide sequence: TGTGCCTGGGGTACTAGCGGGAGGTATGCCGAGCAGTACTTC. Translated: CAWGTSGRYAEQYF.

This chain links TRBV5-1 with TRBJ2-3; D is uncertain. The CDR3 is made up of 15 amino acids. The V end lost 0 bases, the J end lost 1 base, and 9 bases lay between the germline ends. Germline CDR1 is SGHRS and CDR2 is YFSETQ. CDR3 coding DNA: TGCGCCAGCAGCTTGGTAGCAGAGCGCACAGATACGCAGTATTTT. It translates to CASSLVAERTDTQYF. Variable domain in full (rest from reference TRBV5-1 and TRBJ2-3): KAGVTQTPRYLIKTRGQQVTLSCSPISGHRSVSWYQQTPGQGLQFLFEYFSETQRNKGNFPGRFSGRQFSNSRSEMNVSTLELGDSALYLCASSLVAERTDTQYFGPGTRLTVL.

This chain joins TRBV6-5 and TRBJ2-7; TRBD2 agrees at 14 bases. Per the germline V gene, CDR1 is MNHEY and CDR2 is SVGAGI. The CDR3 runs to 15 residues. V shed 6 bases, J shed 4 bases, and the junction held 5 bases outside the gene matches. The CDR3 region is CASSRGTSGSYEQYF. CDR3 DNA sequence: TGTGCCAGCAGCCGAGGGACTAGCGGGAGTTACGAGCAGTACTTC.

The gene calls are TRBV5-1 and TRBJ2-1, with D unresolved. V lost 6 bases to trimming and J lost 0 bases, with 16 bases between them. This CDR3 comprises 16 residues. Germline-derived CDR1 and CDR2 are SGHRS and YFSETQ. This CDR3 is CASTLPSPGSYNEQFF. CDR3 DNA: TGCGCCAGCACCCTTCCCAGCCCAGGCTCCTACAATGAGCAGTTCTTC.

Only a few counts were recorded for this clone. The chain has TRBV24-1 and TRBJ1-1; TRBD1 is a possible D gene (5 bases). V was cut by 0 bases and J by 0 bases, with 22 bases left in between. The CDR3 consists of 20 residues. Germline V gene lookup returns CDR1 KGHDR and CDR2 SFDVKD. CDR3 DNA sequence: TGTGCCACCAGTGATTTGCGGGGCGGGGGGTGCGACACAATGAACACTGAAGCTTTCTTT. It specifies CATSDLRGGGCDTMNTEAFF.

The V gene is TRBV20-1, the J gene TRBJ1-2; D remains unclear. The V gene's germline CDR1 is DFQATT and CDR2 SNEGSKA (reference sequence). The V gene lost 7 bases and the J gene lost 4 bases, with 10 bases spanning the gap. The length of the CDR3 is 11 residues. CDR3: CSVLSRYGYTF. CDR3 nucleotides: TGCAGTGTCCTCTCCCGCTATGGCTACACCTTC.

CDR3 in amino acids: CAPAGGAGLYNEQFF. The CDR3 DNA reads as TGTGCCCCGGCGGGCGGAGCGGGCCTTTACAATGAGCAGTTCTTC. The rearrangement links TRBV5-3 to TRBJ2-1, with D possibly being TRBD2 (6 bases). TRBV5-3 qualifies as an ORF whose function is uncertain. The CDR3 sequence is 15 residues long. Trimming cost V 10 bases and J 4 bases, with 21 bases left between them.

The chain recombines TRBV5-4 with TRBJ1-4, with D possibly matching TRBD1 (5 bases). This CDR3 has 15 residues. Deletions cut 0 bases from V and 0 bases from J, with 6 bases between. The germline gives CDR1 SGHNT, CDR2 YYREEE (reference sequence). This CDR3 reads CASSLGGATNEKLFF. The DNA for the CDR3 is TGTGCCAGCAGCTTGGGGGGCGCAACTAATGAAAAACTGTTTTTT.

This clone was recorded a few times. V is TRBV11-2 and J is TRBJ2-2; D may be TRBD1 (6 bases). V was cut by 3 bases and J by 5 bases, with 13 bases left in between. Germline values: CDR1 SGHAT, CDR2 FQNNGV. The CDR3 has 15 residues. The CDR3 is CASSFEHRDTGELFF. The CDR3, as DNA: TGTGCCAGCAGCTTTGAACACAGGGATACCGGGGAGCTGTTTTTT.

This chain uses TRBV18 with TRBJ1-5; no reliable D call. In germline, CDR1 is KGHSH, CDR2 LQKENI. CDR3 length: 15 residues. With 1 base removed from V and 4 bases from J, the gap between germline ends came to 11 bases. The CDR3 bases are TGTGCCAGCTCACCACTCCAGCAGGCAAATCAGCCCCAGCATTTT. As protein: CASSPLQQANQPQHF.

The rearrangement uses TRBV3-1 (or the pseudogene TRBV3-2) and TRBJ2-5; weak D call: TRBD1 (5 bases). Trimming took off 0 bases at V and 6 bases at J, with 5 bases between the two ends. The CDR3 spans 12 residues. Germline V gene lookup returns CDR1 LGHDT and CDR2 YNNKEL (reference sequence). CDR3 residues: CASSQEGQTQYF. The CDR3 DNA reads as TGTGCCAGCAGCCAAGAGGGGCAGACCCAGTACTTC.

This chain connects TRBV4-1 to TRBJ2-3, with 12 bases that match TRBD2. V gave up 1 base and J gave up 5 bases; unmatched junction bases: 7. The CDR3 totals 17 residues. Germline loops: CDR1 MGHRA, CDR2 YSYEKL. CDR3 in amino acids: CASSQARTSGIKDTQYF. Here the CDR3 DNA reads TGCGCCAGCAGCCAAGCCAGGACTAGCGGGATAAAAGATACGCAGTATTTT.

V is TRBV2 and J is TRBJ2-1; 11 bases are shared with TRBD2. The CDR3 extends over 15 amino acids. V was clipped by 4 bases and J by 9 bases; unmatched bases: 8. Germline values: CDR1 SNHLY, CDR2 FYNNEI. CDR3 sequence: CASSGPLAGVLEQFF. CDR3 nucleotides: TGTGCCAGCAGTGGGCCACTAGCGGGAGTACTTGAGCAGTTCTTC.